The sequence of this T cell receptor beta chain was determined in a study of tumor and adjacent non-tumor tissue in lung cancer. Study in general: Patients comprised 12 adenocarcinoma, a couple of squamous cell carcinoma and 1 small cell lung cancer. Each sample yielded some 4 million productive TCRbeta reads on average. Findings of the study overall: Shorter survival was associated with higher TCR diversity in tumors. Tumor tissue had significantly higher TCR diversity than normal lung.

The template was RNA from unsorted bulk tissue. With regard to this clonotype: As yet, its antigen is unknown.

The CDR3 has 14 amino acids. Trimming stripped 2 bases from V and 10 bases from J, with 12 bases between. CDR1 and CDR2 (germline): SGHDN, FVKESK. The library came from three nested PCR rounds adapted from ARM-PCR protocols. Each CDR3 protein is one row after TCRdb ran MiXCR on the multiplex PCR reads. The table records fewer than 85,000 distinct CDR3 sequences, roughly 80% of them present only once. The sequence was obtained from a woman in her forties or fifties with non-small cell lung cancer. Sequenced sample: lung tumor tissue. The V and J genes are TRBV14 and TRBJ1-6; D is undetermined. The CDR3 reads CASSQSGCVSPLHF. CDR3 nucleotides: TGTGCCAGCAGCCAATCGGGCTGCGTCTCACCCCTCCACTTT.